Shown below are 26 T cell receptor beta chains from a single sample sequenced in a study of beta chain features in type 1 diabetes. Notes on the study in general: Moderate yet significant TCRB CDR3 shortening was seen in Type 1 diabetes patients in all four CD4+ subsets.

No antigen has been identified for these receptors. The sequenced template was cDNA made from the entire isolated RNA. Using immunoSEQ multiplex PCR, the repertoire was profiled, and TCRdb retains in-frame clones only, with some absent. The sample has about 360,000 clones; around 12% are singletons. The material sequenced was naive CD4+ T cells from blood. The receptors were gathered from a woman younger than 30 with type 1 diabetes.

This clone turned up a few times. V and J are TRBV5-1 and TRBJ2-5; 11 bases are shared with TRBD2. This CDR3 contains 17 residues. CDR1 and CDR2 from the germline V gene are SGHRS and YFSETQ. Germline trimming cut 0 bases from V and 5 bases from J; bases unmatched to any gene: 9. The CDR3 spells CASSLALAGGPGETQYF. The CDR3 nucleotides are TGCGCCAGCAGCTTGGCCCTAGCGGGGGGCCCTGGGGAGACCCAGTACTTC.

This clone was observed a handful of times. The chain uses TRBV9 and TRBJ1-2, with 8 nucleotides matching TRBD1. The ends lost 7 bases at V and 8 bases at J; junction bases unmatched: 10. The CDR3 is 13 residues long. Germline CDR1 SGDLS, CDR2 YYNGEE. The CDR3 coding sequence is TGTGCCAGCGGCAGACAGGGGTATGGAGGCTACACCTTC. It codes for CASGRQGYGGYTF.

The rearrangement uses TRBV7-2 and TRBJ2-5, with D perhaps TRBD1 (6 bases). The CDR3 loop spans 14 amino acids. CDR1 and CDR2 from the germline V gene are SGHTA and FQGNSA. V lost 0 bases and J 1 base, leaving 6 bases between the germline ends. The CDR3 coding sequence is TGTGCCAGCAGCTTAGCGGGGGCCCAAGAGACCCAGTACTTC. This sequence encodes CASSLAGAQETQYF.

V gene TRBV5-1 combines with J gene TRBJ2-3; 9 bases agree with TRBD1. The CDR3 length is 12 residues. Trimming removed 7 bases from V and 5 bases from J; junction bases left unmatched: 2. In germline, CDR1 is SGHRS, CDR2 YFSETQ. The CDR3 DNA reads TGCGCCAGCGACAGGGGGGGAGATACGCAGTATTTT. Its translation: CASDRGGDTQYF.

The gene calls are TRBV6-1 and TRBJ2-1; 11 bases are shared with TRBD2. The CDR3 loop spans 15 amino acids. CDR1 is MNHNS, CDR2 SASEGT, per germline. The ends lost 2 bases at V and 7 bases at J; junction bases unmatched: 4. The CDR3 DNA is TGTGCCAGCAGTGAAACTAGCGGGAGTTGGAATGAGCAGTTCTTC. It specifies CASSETSGSWNEQFF.

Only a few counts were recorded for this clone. CDR3 amino acids: CASRSGGNEQFF. The CDR3 DNA is TGTGCCAGCAGGAGCGGTGGGAATGAGCAGTTCTTC. This chain connects TRBV2 to TRBJ2-1, with D possibly being TRBD2 (5 bases). The V gene's germline CDR1 is SNHLY and CDR2 FYNNEI. The ends were cut back, 6 bases at V and 7 bases at J, with 10 bases in the middle. There are 12 residues in the CDR3.

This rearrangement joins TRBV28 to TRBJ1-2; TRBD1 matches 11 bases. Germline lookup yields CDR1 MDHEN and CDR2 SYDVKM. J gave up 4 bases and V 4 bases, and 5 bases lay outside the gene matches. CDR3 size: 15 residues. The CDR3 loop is CASSSRTGGGYGYTF. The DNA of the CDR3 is TGTGCCAGCAGTTCCAGGACAGGGGGCGGCTATGGCTACACCTTC.

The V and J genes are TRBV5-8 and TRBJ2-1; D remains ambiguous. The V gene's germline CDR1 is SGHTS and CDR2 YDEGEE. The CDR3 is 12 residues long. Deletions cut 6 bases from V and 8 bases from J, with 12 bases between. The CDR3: CASTGLRYEQFF. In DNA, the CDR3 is TGTGCCAGCACCGGATTGAGGTATGAGCAGTTCTTC.

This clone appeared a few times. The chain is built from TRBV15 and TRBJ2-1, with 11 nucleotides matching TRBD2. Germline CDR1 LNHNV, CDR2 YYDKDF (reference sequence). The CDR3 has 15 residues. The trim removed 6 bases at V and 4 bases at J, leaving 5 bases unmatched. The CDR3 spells CATSPRTSGYNEQFF. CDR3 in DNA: TGTGCCACCAGTCCCCGGACTAGCGGGTACAATGAGCAGTTCTTC.

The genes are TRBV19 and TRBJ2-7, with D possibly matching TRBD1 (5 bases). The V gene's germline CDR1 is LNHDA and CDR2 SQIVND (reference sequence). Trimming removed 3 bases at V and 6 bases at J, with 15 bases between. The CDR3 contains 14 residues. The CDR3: CASSIHISQGEQYF. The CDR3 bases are TGTGCCAGTAGTATTCACATATCCCAGGGCGAGCAGTACTTC.

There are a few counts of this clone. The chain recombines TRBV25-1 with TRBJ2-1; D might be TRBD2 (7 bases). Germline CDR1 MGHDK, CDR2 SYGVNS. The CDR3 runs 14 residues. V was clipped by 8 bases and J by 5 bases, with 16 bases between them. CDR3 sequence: CASRGAGDHNEQFF. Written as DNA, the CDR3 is TGTGCCAGCCGGGGGGCGGGGGACCACAATGAGCAGTTCTTC. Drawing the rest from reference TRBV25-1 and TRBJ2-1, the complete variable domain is EADIYQTPRYLVIGTGKKITLECSQTMGHDKMYWYQQDPGMELHLIHYSYGVNSTEKGDLSSESTVSRIRTEHFPLTLESARPSHTSQYLCASRGAGDHNEQFFGPGTRLTVL.

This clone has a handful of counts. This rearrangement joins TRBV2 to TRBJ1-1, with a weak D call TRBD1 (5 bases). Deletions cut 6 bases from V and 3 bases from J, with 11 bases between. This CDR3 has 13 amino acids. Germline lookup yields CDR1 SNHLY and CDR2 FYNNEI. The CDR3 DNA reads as TGTGCCAGCAGCGTTGGGGCGGACACTGAAGCTTTCTTT. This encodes CASSVGADTEAFF.

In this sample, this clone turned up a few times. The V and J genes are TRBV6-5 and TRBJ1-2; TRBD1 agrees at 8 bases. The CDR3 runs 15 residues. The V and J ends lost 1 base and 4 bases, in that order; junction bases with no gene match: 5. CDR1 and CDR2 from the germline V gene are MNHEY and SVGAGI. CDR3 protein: CASSYFAGGPYGYTF. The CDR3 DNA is TGTGCCAGCAGTTACTTTGCAGGGGGCCCCTATGGCTACACCTTC.

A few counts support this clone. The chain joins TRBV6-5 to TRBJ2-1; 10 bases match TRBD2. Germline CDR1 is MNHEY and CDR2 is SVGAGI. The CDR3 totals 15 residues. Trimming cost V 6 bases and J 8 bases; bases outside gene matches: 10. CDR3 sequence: CASSPGASGSYEQFF. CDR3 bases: TGTGCCAGCAGCCCCGGGGCTAGCGGGAGCTATGAGCAGTTCTTC.

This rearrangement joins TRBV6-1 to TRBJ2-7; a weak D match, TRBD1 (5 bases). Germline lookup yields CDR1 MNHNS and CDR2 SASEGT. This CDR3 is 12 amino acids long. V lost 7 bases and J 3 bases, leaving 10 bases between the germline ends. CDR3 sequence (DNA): TGTGCCAGCACAGGGATGCGCTACGAGCAGTACTTC. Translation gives CASTGMRYEQYF.

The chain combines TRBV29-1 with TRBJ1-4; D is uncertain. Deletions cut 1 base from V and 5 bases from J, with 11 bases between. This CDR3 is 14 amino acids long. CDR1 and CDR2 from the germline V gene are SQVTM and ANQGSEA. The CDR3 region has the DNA TGCAGCGTTGAAGTGTCCGGGGTCAATGAAAAACTGTTTTTT. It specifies CSVEVSGVNEKLFF. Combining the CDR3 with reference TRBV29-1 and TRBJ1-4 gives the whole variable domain SAVISQKPSRDICQRGTSLTIQCQVDSQVTMMFWYRQQPGQSLTLIATANQGSEATYESGFVIDKFPISRPNLTFSTLTVSNMSPEDSSIYLCSVEVSGVNEKLFFGSGTQLSVL.

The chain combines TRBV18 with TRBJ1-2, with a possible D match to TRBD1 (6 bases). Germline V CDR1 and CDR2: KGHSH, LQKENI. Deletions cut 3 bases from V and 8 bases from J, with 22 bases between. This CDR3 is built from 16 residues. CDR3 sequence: CASSPNYQSGGNGYTF. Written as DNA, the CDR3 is TGTGCCAGCTCACCCAACTACCAGTCGGGGGGCAACGGCTACACCTTC.

The CDR3 sequence is CSAQENIQYF. Here the CDR3 DNA reads TGCAGTGCGCAGGAAAACATTCAGTACTTC. The rearrangement joins TRBV20-1 to TRBJ2-4; D is uncertain. Trimming shortened V by 6 bases and J by 5 bases, and 5 bases separated the two germline ends. The CDR3 sequence is 10 residues long. Germline CDR1 and CDR2: DFQATT and SNEGSKA (reference sequence).

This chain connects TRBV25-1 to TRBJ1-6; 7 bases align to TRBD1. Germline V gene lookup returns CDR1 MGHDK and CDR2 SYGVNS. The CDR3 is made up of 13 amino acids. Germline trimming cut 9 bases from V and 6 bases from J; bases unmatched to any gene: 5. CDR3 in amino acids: CASWDSLNSPLHF. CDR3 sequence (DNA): TGTGCCAGTTGGGACAGCCTTAATTCACCCCTCCACTTT. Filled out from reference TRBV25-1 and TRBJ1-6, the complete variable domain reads EADIYQTPRYLVIGTGKKITLECSQTMGHDKMYWYQQDPGMELHLIHYSYGVNSTEKGDLSSESTVSRIRTEHFPLTLESARPSHTSQYLCASWDSLNSPLHFGNGTRLTVT.

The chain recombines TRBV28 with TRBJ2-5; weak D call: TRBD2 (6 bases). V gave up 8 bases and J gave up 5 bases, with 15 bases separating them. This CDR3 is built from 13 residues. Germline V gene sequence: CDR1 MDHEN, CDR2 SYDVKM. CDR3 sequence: CASGLAGLETQYF. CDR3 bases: TGTGCCAGCGGTCTGGCGGGGTTGGAGACCCAGTACTTC.

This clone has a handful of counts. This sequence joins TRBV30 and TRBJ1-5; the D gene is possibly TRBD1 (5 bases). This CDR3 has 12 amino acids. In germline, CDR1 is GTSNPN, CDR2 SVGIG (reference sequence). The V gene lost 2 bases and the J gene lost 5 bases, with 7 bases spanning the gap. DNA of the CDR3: TGTGCCTGGAGTTCGGGGGATCAGCCCCAGCATTTT. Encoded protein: CAWSSGDQPQHF.

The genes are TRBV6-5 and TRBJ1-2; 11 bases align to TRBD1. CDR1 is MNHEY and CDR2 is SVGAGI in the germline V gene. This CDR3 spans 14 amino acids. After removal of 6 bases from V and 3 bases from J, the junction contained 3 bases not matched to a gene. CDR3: CASSGTGGDYGYTF. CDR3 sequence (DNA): TGTGCCAGCAGCGGGACAGGGGGTGACTATGGCTACACCTTC.

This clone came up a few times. This CDR3 is CASSPLRGQPAKNIQYF. CDR3 sequence (DNA): TGTGCCAGCTCACCCCTTCGCGGGCAGCCAGCCAAAAACATTCAGTACTTC. The chain joins TRBV18 to TRBJ2-4; TRBD2 might be the D (5 bases). The length of the CDR3 is 17 residues. V was trimmed by 3 bases and J by 0 bases, leaving 15 bases between them. Per the germline V gene, CDR1 is KGHSH and CDR2 is LQKENI.

CDR3 in amino acids: CASSQEGRGINYGYTF. The CDR3 DNA sequence: TGCGCCAGCAGCCAAGAAGGTCGGGGGATTAACTATGGCTACACCTTC. The gene calls are TRBV4-1 and TRBJ1-2; tentative D call: TRBD1 (5 bases). Germline CDR1 MGHRA, CDR2 YSYEKL. The germline V and J ends were trimmed by 0 bases and 1 base, with 12 bases remaining between them. This CDR3 has 16 residues.

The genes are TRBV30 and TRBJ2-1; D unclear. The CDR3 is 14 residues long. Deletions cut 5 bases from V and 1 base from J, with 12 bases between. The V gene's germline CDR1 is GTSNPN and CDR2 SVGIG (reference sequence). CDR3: CAWRGDKSYNEQFF. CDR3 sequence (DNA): TGTGCCTGGCGCGGTGATAAGTCCTACAATGAGCAGTTCTTC.

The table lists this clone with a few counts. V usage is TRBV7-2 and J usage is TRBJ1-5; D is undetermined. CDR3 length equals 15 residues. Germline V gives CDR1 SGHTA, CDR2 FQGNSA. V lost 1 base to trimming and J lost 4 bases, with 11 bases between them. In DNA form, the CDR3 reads TGTGCCAGCAGCTTAGAAGGAGGGCGGAATCAGCCCCAGCATTTT. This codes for CASSLEGGRNQPQHF. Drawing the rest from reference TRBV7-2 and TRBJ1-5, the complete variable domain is GAGVSQSPSNKVTEKGKDVELRCDPISGHTALYWYRQSLGQGLEFLIYFQGNSAPDKSGLPSDRFSAERTGGSVSTLTIQRTQQEDSAVYLCASSLEGGRNQPQHFGDGTRLSIL.